Following are 20 T cell receptor beta chains from one sample sequenced in a study of human T cells and chemical hapten exposure. TCRdb ran MiXCR on the RACE reads and lists one entry per CDR3 protein. In the table there are tens of thousands of distinct CDR3 sequences, 9% to 9.5% of which are singletons. The time point is: patch test 1, 2 weeks after DPC sensitization. Treatment defined: therapeutic diphenylcyclopropenone sensitization with weekly scalp DPC. The specimen was whole blood, collected in connection with sensitization to the hapten diphenylcyclopropenone (DPC). The origin of the receptors is a woman aged 40 to 50 with alopecia areata. Some clones in this sample may be carry-over from other donors' samples.

Many counts were recorded for this clonotype. The rearrangement joins TRBV18 to TRBJ1-5; perhaps TRBD1 as D (5 bases). Germline V gives CDR1 KGHSH, CDR2 LQKENI. The V end lost 2 bases, the J end lost 7 bases, and 12 bases lay between the germline ends. This CDR3 contains 14 residues. The CDR3 DNA sequence: TGTGCCAGCTCACCAAGTGGGGGGGACCAGCCCCAGCATTTT. Its protein is CASSPSGGDQPQHF.

The chain joins TRBV7-6 to TRBJ2-1; weak D call: TRBD2 (6 bases). Germline V lookup: CDR1 SGHVS, CDR2 FNYEAQ. CDR3 length: 16 residues. Trimming shortened V by 5 bases and J by 4 bases, and 18 bases separated the two germline ends. The CDR3 bases are TGTGCCAGCAGCCAACCGAGCTGGGGGGAATACAATGAGCAGTTCTTC. Translating gives CASSQPSWGEYNEQFF.

This clonotype came up a few times. The chain links TRBV4-2 to TRBJ2-3, with TRBD1 identical over 7 bases. The CDR3 totals 17 residues. Germline loops: CDR1 LGHNA, CDR2 YNFKEQ. After removal of 3 bases from V and 5 bases from J, the junction contained 14 bases not matched to a gene. In DNA, the CDR3 is TGTGCCAGCAGCCAGCGTGAGGGCCGAGGGGGCGGAGATACGCAGTATTTT. The encoded protein is CASSQREGRGGGDTQYF.

In this sample, this clonotype turned up a few times. The chain uses TRBV2 and TRBJ1-4, with 7 bases lining up with TRBD1. The CDR3 is 15 amino acids. Per germline, CDR1 SNHLY and CDR2 FYNNEI. With V trimmed by 7 bases and J by 2 bases, 7 bases remained unmatched. The CDR3 protein is CASIRQGLTNEKLFF. In nucleotides, the CDR3 is TGTGCCAGCATCCGACAGGGTTTGACTAATGAAAAACTGTTTTTT.

This clonotype was found a few times. The genes are TRBV9 and TRBJ2-6; D remains unclear. CDR3 length: 14 residues. Trimming removed 2 bases from V and 4 bases from J, with 7 bases in between. Germline values: CDR1 SGDLS, CDR2 YYNGEE. The CDR3: CASSVPTGANVLTF. DNA for the CDR3: TGTGCCAGCAGCGTGCCCACCGGGGCCAACGTCCTGACTTTC.

This clonotype was seen many times. The chain joins TRBV4-2 to TRBJ2-7; D ambiguous. The CDR3 loop spans 15 amino acids. V lost 0 bases to trimming and J lost 6 bases, with 15 bases between them. The V gene's germline CDR1 is LGHNA and CDR2 YNFKEQ. CDR3 sequence reads: CASSQDTGSRLEQYF. Written as DNA, the CDR3 is TGTGCCAGCAGCCAAGATACGGGTTCTCGTCTCGAGCAGTACTTC.

The chain employs TRBV5-1 and TRBJ1-4; 7 bases agree with TRBD1. Losses at the gene ends were 1 base for V and 7 bases for J; bases not matched to a gene: 10. This CDR3 is 16 amino acids long. CDR1 SGHRS and CDR2 YFSETQ come from the germline V gene. The CDR3 here is CASSLRDGRQGEKLFF. In DNA form, the CDR3 reads TGCGCCAGCAGCTTGAGGGACGGTCGACAGGGTGAAAAACTGTTTTTT.

This clonotype was found a few times. The rearrangement links TRBV20-1 to TRBJ2-7; possible D gene TRBD2, 7 bases. Germline V gene lookup returns CDR1 DFQATT and CDR2 SNEGSKA (reference sequence). Trimming left V 5 bases short and J 5 bases short, with 10 bases between. The CDR3 covers 11 residues. The CDR3 DNA sequence: TGCAGTGCTGGCGGGGGCCACGAGCAGTACTTC. This translates into CSAGGGHEQYF.

This chain connects TRBV4-2 to TRBJ1-3, with D maybe TRBD1 (5 bases). This CDR3 spans 15 amino acids. V was cut by 0 bases and J by 6 bases, with 12 bases left in between. Germline V gene lookup returns CDR1 LGHNA and CDR2 YNFKEQ. The CDR3 loop reads CASSQEDSLINTIYF. CDR3 nucleotide sequence: TGTGCCAGCAGCCAAGAAGACAGTCTAATAAACACCATATATTTT.

This clonotype showed up just a few times. V usage is TRBV5-1 and J usage is TRBJ2-3; 8 nucleotides agree with TRBD1. CDR1 and CDR2 (germline): SGHRS, YFSETQ. V shed 2 bases and J 6 bases; nucleotides not matched to a gene: 2. This CDR3 has 13 residues. In DNA form, the CDR3 reads TGCGCCAGCAGCTTCAGGGGGCAGGATACGCAGTATTTT. Amino acids: CASSFRGQDTQYF. Together with reference TRBV5-1 and TRBJ2-3, the CDR3 gives the full variable domain: KAGVTQTPRYLIKTRGQQVTLSCSPISGHRSVSWYQQTPGQGLQFLFEYFSETQRNKGNFPGRFSGRQFSNSRSEMNVSTLELGDSALYLCASSFRGQDTQYFGPGTRLTVL.

This clonotype has ten or more counts. The V gene is TRBV13, the J gene TRBJ1-4; TRBD1 matches at 7 bases. This CDR3 spans 18 amino acids. V lost 3 bases to trimming and J lost 5 bases; unmatched junction nucleotides: 15. Germline CDR1 and CDR2: PRHDT and FYEKMQ (reference sequence). The CDR3 sequence: CASSLNRGARGLNEKLFF. Here the CDR3 DNA reads TGTGCCAGCAGCTTGAACAGGGGTGCGAGGGGACTAAATGAAAAACTGTTTTTT. The full variable domain, its missing parts supplied by reference TRBV13 and TRBJ1-4, is AAGVIQSPRHLIKEKRETATLKCYPIPRHDTVYWYQQGPGQDPQFLISFYEKMQSDKGSIPDRFSAQQFSDYHSELNMSSLELGDSALYFCASSLNRGARGLNEKLFFGSGTQLSVL.

This chain connects TRBV29-1 to TRBJ1-1; D is unresolved. The V gene's germline CDR1 is SQVTM and CDR2 ANQGSEA. The CDR3 runs to 15 residues. The germline V and J ends were trimmed by 3 bases and 5 bases, with 19 bases remaining between them. The CDR3 nucleotides read TGCAGCGTTGACAGATCACGGGGTATGGGGACTGAAGCTTTCTTT. It is translated as CSVDRSRGMGTEAFF.

This clonotype was detected ten times or more. The V call is TRBV7-6, the J call TRBJ2-3; 9 nucleotides align to TRBD1. This CDR3 has 14 amino acids. The germline V gene encodes CDR1 SGHVS and CDR2 FNYEAQ. Trimming at V came to 5 bases and at J to 5 bases, leaving 5 bases not matched to a gene. The DNA for the CDR3 is TGTGCCAGCAGCCGGGGACAGGGTTTAGATACGCAGTATTTT. This gives the protein CASSRGQGLDTQYF.

This clonotype was detected many times. The chain links TRBV7-2 to TRBJ2-7; no clear D. Trimming cost V 1 base and J 0 bases, with 10 bases left between them. Germline lookup yields CDR1 SGHTA and CDR2 FQGNSA. The CDR3 runs to 15 residues. CDR3 coding DNA: TGTGCCAGCAGCTTAGGCGAGACGAGCTCCTACGAGCAGTACTTC. Amino acids: CASSLGETSSYEQYF.

This clonotype has only a few counts. The V call is TRBV27, the J call TRBJ2-5, with a weak D call TRBD1 (7 bases). This CDR3 is 16 amino acids long. Between the trimmed V and J ends, which lost 3 bases and 0 bases, there was a span of 14 bases. Germline CDR1 MNHEY, CDR2 SMNVEV (reference sequence). This chain's CDR3 is CASSFAAGGYQETQYF. As DNA, the CDR3 is TGTGCCAGCAGTTTCGCGGCAGGGGGGTACCAAGAGACCCAGTACTTC.

This clonotype was counted at least ten times. The chain is built from TRBV19 and TRBJ1-5; D gene unclear. This CDR3 spans 14 amino acids. The V gene lost 2 bases and the J gene lost 6 bases, with 11 bases spanning the gap. CDR1 is LNHDA and CDR2 is SQIVND in the germline V gene (reference sequence). The CDR3 nucleotides read TGTGCCAGTAGTATATCGTCCGTCCGTCAGCCCCAGCATTTT. Protein: CASSISSVRQPQHF.

This clonotype has just a few counts. The chain recombines TRBV6-2 or TRBV6-3 with TRBJ1-5; no reliable D call. Germline values: CDR1 MNHEY, CDR2 SVGEGT. This CDR3 comprises 15 residues. V was cut by 7 bases and J by 2 bases, with 15 bases left in between. The CDR3 nucleotides read TGTGCCAGCACTAACTCGGGGATCGGCAATCAGCCCCAGCATTTT. Protein: CASTNSGIGNQPQHF.

The CDR3 region has the DNA TGTGCCAGCAGCCTGACAGGGTACGGATCACCCCTCCACTTT. It specifies CASSLTGYGSPLHF. The V call is TRBV5-4, the J call TRBJ1-6; 7 bases match TRBD1. Germline-derived CDR1 and CDR2 are SGHNT and YYREEE (reference sequence). The CDR3 contains 14 residues. V was clipped by 4 bases and J by 10 bases; unmatched bases: 8.

This clonotype was picked up many times. J is TRBJ2-7 and V is TRBV19; TRBD1 aligns across 11 bases. The V segment lost 7 bases and the J segment 3 bases; nucleotides outside the gene matches: 8. Looked up from germline, CDR1 is LNHDA and CDR2 is SQIVND (reference sequence). The CDR3 consists of 15 residues. CDR3 DNA: TGTGCCAGTACCATTTCCGGGACAGGGGGCTACGAGCAGTACTTC. This encodes CASTISGTGGYEQYF. Looking up the rest from reference TRBV19 and TRBJ2-7 gives the full variable domain: DGGITQSPKYLFRKEGQNVTLSCEQNLNHDAMYWYRQDPGQGLRLIYYSQIVNDFQKGDIAEGYSVSREKKESFPLTVTSAQKNPTAFYLCASTISGTGGYEQYFGPGTRLTVT.

This clonotype showed up many times. This rearrangement joins TRBV4-3 to TRBJ2-1; 7 bases are shared with TRBD2. V gave up 8 bases and J gave up 1 base; unmatched junction bases: 11. Germline V gene lookup returns CDR1 LGHNA and CDR2 YSLEER. This CDR3 region has 16 residues. CDR3 residues: CASSPGGAGSYNEQFF. The CDR3 region has the DNA TGCGCCAGCTCCCCCGGGGGAGCGGGGTCCTACAATGAGCAGTTCTTC.